Included here is one T cell receptor beta chain sequence, with context. Its matching antigen is unknown. Sequenced by immunoSEQ multiplex PCR; TCRdb stores in-frame clones only, minus some. The sample has roughly 70,000 clones; 85% are singletons. Germline V gene sequence: CDR1 MNHNS, CDR2 SASEGT. Deletions cut 2 bases from V and 1 base from J, with 18 bases between. CDR3 length equals 19 residues. This sample was included in a study of OX40 agonist ivuxolimab in advanced cancers. Overall study: The patients received agonistic anti-OX40 (CD134) antibody ivuxolimab. Study-wide results and limits: In the 0.1-3.0 mg/kg groups, partial responders showed among the lowest expansion. Dose levels from 0.1 to 3.0 mg/kg saw CD4+ and CD8+ blood T cells expand clonally by week 6.

The material sequenced was CD4+ or CD8+ T cells sorted from blood, taken in a trial of the OX40 agonist ivuxolimab. The origin of this receptor is an adult with an advanced solid tumor such as melanoma, head and neck, liver or kidney cancer. The gene calls are TRBV6-1 and TRBJ1-6; D is undetermined. This CDR3 reads CASSEFIGGSASYNSPLHF. CDR3 sequence (DNA): TGTGCCAGCAGTGAATTTATAGGCGGCAGCGCTTCCTATAATTCACCCCTCCACTTT.